These 5 T cell receptor beta chains share one sample of origin, sequenced in a study of T cell changes during pregnancy in multiple sclerosis. The table came from immunoSEQ multiplex PCR; TCRdb's copy has only in-frame clones and leaves some out. The table includes about 70,000 clones, 80% to 95% detected once. This specimen consisted of CD4+ T cells from peripheral blood mononuclear cells, obtained after pregnancy. The receptor source for this set is a female donor with multiple sclerosis, enrolled in a pregnancy study.

This rearrangement joins TRBV19 to TRBJ1-2; 7 nucleotides align to TRBD1. With 3 bases clipped from V and 8 bases from J, the junction kept 3 bases outside the gene matches. Germline CDR1 is LNHDA and CDR2 is SQIVND (reference sequence). The length of the CDR3 is 12 residues. The CDR3 reads CASSIRGQGYTF. The CDR3 DNA is TGTGCCAGTAGTATTAGGGGGCAAGGCTACACCTTC.

In nucleotides, the CDR3 is TGTGCCAGCAGTGAATCGGGACTAGCGGGAGGGGAGACCCAGTACTTC. It is translated as CASSESGLAGGETQYF. The V call is TRBV6-1, the J call TRBJ2-5; 16 bases are shared with TRBD2. The germline gives CDR1 MNHNS, CDR2 SASEGT. The V segment lost 2 bases and the J segment 5 bases; nucleotides outside the gene matches: 2. CDR3 length: 16 residues.

The V and J genes are TRBV6-1 and TRBJ2-1; 7 bases agree with TRBD2. The J segment lost 6 bases and the V segment lost 0 bases, leaving 5 bases of the junction unmatched. Germline V lookup: CDR1 MNHNS, CDR2 SASEGT. The CDR3 sequence is 15 residues long. The CDR3 bases are TGTGCCAGCAGTGAAGCCCGGACGGGAGGCAATGAGCAGTTCTTC. Its protein is CASSEARTGGNEQFF.

V is TRBV7-2 and J is TRBJ1-6; D is unresolved. The CDR3 covers 15 residues. From germline, CDR1 is SGHTA and CDR2 FQGNSA. V lost 1 base and J lost 11, with 15 bases in between. The chain's CDR3 is CASSLEGAGSPPLHF. The CDR3 nucleotides are TGTGCCAGCAGCTTAGAGGGTGCTGGGAGTCCACCCCTCCACTTT.

The V call is TRBV25-1, the J call TRBJ1-4, with 12 positions matching TRBD1. The CDR3 contains 16 residues. Germline loops: CDR1 MGHDK, CDR2 SYGVNS. In DNA, the CDR3 is TGTAAATCCAGGGGACAGGGGGCTAGGCGGGGTGAAAAACTGTTTTTT. Its translation is CKSRGQGARRGEKLFF.